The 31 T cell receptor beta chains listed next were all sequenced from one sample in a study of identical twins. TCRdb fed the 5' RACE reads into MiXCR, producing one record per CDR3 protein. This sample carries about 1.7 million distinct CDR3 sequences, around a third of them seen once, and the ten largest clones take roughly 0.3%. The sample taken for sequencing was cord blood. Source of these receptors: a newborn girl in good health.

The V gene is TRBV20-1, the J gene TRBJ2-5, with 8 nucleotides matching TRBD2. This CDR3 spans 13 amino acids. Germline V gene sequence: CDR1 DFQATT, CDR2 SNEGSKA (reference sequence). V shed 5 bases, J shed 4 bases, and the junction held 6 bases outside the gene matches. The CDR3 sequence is CSAPRTSIETQYF. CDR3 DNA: TGCAGTGCTCCCAGGACTAGCATAGAGACCCAGTACTTC.

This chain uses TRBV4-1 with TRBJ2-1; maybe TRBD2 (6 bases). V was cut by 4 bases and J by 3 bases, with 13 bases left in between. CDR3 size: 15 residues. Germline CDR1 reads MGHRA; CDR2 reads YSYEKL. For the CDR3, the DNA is TGCGCCAGCAGCCTTTCCGGGACTCACTACAATGAGCAGTTCTTC. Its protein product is CASSLSGTHYNEQFF.

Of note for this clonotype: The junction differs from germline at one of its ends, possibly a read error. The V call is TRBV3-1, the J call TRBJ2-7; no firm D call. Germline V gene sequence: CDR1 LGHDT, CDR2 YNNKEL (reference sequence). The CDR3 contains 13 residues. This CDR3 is CASSQTFSYGQYF. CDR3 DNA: TGTGCCAGCAGCCAAACTTTCTCCTACGGGCAGTACTTC.

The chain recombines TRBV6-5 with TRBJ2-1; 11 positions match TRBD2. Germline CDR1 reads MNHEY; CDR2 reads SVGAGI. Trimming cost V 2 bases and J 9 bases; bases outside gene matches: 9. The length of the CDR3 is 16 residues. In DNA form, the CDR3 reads TGTGCCAGCAGTTACCCCGGGACTAGCGGTCAGGTTGAGCAGTTCTTC. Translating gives CASSYPGTSGQVEQFF.

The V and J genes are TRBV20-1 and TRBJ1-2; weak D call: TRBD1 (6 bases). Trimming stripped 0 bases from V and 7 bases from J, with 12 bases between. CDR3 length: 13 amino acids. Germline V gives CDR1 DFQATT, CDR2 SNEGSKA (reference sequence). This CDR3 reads CSARDAGVIGYTF. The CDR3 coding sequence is TGCAGTGCTAGAGATGCAGGGGTAATTGGCTACACCTTC.

The CDR3: CASGIRTLAKNIQPQHF. The CDR3, as DNA: TGTGCCAGCGGGATAAGGACCCTAGCCAAAAACATTCAGCCCCAGCATTTT. The rearrangement uses TRBV28 and TRBJ1-5, with D unresolved. Germline V lookup: CDR1 MDHEN, CDR2 SYDVKM. This CDR3 has 17 residues. V was trimmed by 8 bases and J by 6 bases, leaving 26 bases between them. The complete variable domain, with remaining parts taken from reference TRBV28 and TRBJ1-5, reads DVKVTQSSRYLVKRTGEKVFLECVQDMDHENMFWYRQDPGLGLRLIYFSYDVKMKEKGDIPEGYSVSREKKERFSLILESASTNQTSMYLCASGIRTLAKNIQPQHFGDGTRLSIL.

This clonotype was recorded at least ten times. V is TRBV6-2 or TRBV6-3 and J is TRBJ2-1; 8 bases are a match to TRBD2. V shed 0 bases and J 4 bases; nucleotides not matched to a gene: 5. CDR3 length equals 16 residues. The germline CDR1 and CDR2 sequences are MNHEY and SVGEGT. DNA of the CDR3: TGTGCCAGCAGTTACTCGACTAGCGTCTGGTACAATGAGCAGTTCTTC. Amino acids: CASSYSTSVWYNEQFF.

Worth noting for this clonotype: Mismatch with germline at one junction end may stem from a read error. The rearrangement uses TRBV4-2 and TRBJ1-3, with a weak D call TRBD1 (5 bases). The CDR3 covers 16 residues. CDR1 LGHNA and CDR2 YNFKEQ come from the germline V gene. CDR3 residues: CACSQADGHSGNTIYF. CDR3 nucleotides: TGTGCCTGCAGCCAAGCCGACGGACACTCTGGAAACACCATATATTTT.

The CDR3 coding sequence is TGCAGCGCCCGACTAGCGAGCTACAATGAGCAGTACTTC. Its translation: CSARLASYNEQYF. The chain couples TRBV29-1 to TRBJ2-1; the match to TRBD2 covers 8 bases. The J call is uncertain, as TRBJ2-7 better fits the DNA end. The V gene's germline CDR1 is SQVTM and CDR2 ANQGSEA. The CDR3 is 13 amino acids.

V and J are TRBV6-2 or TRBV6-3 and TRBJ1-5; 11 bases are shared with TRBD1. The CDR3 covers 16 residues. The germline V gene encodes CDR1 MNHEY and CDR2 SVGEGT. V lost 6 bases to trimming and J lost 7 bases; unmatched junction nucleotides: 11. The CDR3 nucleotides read TGTGCCAGCAGGAGATCGGACAGGGGGCGTCGACAGCCCCAGCATTTT. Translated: CASRRSDRGRRQPQHF.

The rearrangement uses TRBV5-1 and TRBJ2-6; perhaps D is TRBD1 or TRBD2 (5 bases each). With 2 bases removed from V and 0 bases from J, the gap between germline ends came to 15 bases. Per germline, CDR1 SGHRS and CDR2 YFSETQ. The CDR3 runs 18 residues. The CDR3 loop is CASSFAPGPSSGANVLTF. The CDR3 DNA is TGCGCCAGCAGCTTCGCTCCGGGGCCTTCCTCTGGGGCCAACGTCCTGACTTTC. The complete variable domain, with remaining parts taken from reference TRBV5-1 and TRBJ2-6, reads KAGVTQTPRYLIKTRGQQVTLSCSPISGHRSVSWYQQTPGQGLQFLFEYFSETQRNKGNFPGRFSGRQFSNSRSEMNVSTLELGDSALYLCASSFAPGPSSGANVLTFGAGSRLTVL.

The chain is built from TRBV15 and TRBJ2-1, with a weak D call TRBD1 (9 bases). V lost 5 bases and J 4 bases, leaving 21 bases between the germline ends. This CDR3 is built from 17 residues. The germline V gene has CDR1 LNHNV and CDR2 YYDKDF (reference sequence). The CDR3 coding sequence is TGTGCCACCAGCGGGACAGGGAGCGGGGGAAAGTACAATGAGCAGTTCTTC. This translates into CATSGTGSGGKYNEQFF.

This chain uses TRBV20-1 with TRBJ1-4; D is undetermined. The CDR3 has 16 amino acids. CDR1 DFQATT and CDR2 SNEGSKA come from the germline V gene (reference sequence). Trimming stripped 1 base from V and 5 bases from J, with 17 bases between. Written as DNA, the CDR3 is TGCAGTGCTAGAGCGCCGGCCCATCGCCGGAATGAAAAACTGTTTTTT. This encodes CSARAPAHRRNEKLFF.

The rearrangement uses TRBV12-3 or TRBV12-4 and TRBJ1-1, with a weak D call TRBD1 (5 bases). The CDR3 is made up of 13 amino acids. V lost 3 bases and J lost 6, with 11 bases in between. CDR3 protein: CASSFEGRAEAFF. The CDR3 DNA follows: TGTGCCAGCAGTTTTGAGGGGCGCGCTGAAGCTTTCTTT.

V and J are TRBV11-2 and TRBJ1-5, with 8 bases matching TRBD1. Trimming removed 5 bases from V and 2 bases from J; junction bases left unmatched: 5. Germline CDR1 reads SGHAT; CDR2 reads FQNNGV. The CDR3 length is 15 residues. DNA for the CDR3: TGTGCCAGCAGCGACGGACAGGGAGGCAATCAGCCCCAGCATTTT. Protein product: CASSDGQGGNQPQHF.

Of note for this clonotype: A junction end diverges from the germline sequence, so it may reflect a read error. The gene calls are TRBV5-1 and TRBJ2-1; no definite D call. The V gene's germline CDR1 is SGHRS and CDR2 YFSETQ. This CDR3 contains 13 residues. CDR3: CAGSVRYANEQFF. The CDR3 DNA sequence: TGCGCCGGCAGCGTGAGGTACGCCAATGAGCAGTTCTTC.

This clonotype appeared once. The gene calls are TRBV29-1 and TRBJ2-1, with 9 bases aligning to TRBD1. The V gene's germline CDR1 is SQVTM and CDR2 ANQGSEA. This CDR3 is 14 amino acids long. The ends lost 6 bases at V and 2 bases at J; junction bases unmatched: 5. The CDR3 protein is CSVQTGGPYNEQFF. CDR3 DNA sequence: TGCAGCGTCCAAACAGGGGGCCCCTACAATGAGCAGTTCTTC.

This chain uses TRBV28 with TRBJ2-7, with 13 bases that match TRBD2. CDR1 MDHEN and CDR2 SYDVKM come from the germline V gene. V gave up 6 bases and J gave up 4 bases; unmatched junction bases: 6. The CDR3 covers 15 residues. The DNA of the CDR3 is TGTGCCAGCAGGTTACGGGGACTAGCGGGGTACGAGCAGTACTTC. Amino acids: CASRLRGLAGYEQYF.

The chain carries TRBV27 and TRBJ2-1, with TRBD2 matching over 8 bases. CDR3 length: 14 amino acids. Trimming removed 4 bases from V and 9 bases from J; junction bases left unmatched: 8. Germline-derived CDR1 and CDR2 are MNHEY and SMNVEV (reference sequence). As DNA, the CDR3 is TGTGCCAGCAGTTCCTTACTAGCGGTCGCTGAGCAGTTCTTC. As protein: CASSSLLAVAEQFF.

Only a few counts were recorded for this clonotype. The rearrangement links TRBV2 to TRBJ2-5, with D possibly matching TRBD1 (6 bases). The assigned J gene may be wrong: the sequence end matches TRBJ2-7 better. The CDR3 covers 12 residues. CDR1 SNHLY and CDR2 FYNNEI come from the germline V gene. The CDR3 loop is CASRSQGPEQYF. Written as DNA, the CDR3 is TGTGCCAGCAGGTCACAGGGTCCCGAGCAGTACTTC.

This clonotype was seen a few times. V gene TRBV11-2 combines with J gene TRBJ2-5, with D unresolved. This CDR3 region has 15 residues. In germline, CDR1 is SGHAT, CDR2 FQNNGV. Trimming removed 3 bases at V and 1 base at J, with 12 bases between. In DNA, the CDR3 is TGTGCCAGCAGCTTCTCCTATCCCCCCCAAGAGACCCAGTACTTC. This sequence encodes CASSFSYPPQETQYF.

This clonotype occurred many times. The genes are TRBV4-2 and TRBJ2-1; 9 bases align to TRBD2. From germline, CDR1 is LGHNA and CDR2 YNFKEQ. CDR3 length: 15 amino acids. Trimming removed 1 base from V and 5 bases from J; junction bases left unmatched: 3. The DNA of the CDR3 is TGTGCCAGCAGCCAAGGGACTAGCGCTGACAATGAGCAGTTCTTC. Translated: CASSQGTSADNEQFF.

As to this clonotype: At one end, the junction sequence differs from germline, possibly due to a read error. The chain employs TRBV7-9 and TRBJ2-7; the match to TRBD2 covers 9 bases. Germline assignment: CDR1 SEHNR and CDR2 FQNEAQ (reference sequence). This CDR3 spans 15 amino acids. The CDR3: CAISRAGTSKYEQYF. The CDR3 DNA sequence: TGTGCCATCAGCCGGGCCGGGACTAGCAAGTACGAGCAGTACTTC. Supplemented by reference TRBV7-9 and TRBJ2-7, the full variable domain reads DTGVSQNPRHKITKRGQNVTFRCDPISEHNRLYWYRQTLGQGPEFLTYFQNEAQLEKSRLLSDRFSAERPKGSFSTLEIQRTEQGDSAMYLCAISRAGTSKYEQYFGPGTRLTVT.

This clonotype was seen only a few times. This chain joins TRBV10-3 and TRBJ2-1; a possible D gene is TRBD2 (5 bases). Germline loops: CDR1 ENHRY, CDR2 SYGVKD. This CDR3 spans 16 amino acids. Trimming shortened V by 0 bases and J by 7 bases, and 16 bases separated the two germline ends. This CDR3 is CAISESDSYLENEQFF. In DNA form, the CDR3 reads TGTGCCATCAGTGAGTCGGACTCCTACCTGGAGAATGAGCAGTTCTTC.

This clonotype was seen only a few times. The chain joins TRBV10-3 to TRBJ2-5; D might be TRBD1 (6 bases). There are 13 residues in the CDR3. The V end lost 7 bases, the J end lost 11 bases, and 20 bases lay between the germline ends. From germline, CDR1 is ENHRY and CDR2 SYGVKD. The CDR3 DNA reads TGTGCCATCATCGGTGAAAGGGACAATGAGCAGTACTTC. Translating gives CAIIGERDNEQYF.

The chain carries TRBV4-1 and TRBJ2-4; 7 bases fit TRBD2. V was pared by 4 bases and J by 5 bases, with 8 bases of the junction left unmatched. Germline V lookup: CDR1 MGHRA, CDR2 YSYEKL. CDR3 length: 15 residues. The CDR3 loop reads CASSRTRLAENIQYF. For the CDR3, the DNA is TGCGCCAGCAGCCGAACGAGACTAGCTGAAAACATTCAGTACTTC.

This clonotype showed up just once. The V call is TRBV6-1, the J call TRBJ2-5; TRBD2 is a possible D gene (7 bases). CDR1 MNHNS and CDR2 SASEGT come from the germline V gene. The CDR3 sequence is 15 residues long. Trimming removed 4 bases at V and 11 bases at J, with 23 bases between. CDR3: CASSALGGPGGEQYF. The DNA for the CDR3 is TGTGCCAGCAGTGCTCTCGGGGGGCCCGGCGGGGAGCAGTACTTC.

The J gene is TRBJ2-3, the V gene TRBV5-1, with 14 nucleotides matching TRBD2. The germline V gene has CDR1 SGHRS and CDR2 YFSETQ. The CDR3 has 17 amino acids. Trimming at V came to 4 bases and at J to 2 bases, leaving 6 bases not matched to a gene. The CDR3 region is CASSIGLAGGLTDTQYF. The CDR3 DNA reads TGCGCCAGCAGCATAGGACTAGCGGGGGGACTCACAGATACGCAGTATTTT. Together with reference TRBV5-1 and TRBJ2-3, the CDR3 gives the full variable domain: KAGVTQTPRYLIKTRGQQVTLSCSPISGHRSVSWYQQTPGQGLQFLFEYFSETQRNKGNFPGRFSGRQFSNSRSEMNVSTLELGDSALYLCASSIGLAGGLTDTQYFGPGTRLTVL.

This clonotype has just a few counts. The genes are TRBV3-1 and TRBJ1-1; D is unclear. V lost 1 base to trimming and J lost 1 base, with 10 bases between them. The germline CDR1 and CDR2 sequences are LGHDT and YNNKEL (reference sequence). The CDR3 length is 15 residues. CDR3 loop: CASSQGFGKNTEAFF. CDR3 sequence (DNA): TGTGCCAGCAGCCAAGGGTTCGGGAAGAACACTGAAGCTTTCTTT.

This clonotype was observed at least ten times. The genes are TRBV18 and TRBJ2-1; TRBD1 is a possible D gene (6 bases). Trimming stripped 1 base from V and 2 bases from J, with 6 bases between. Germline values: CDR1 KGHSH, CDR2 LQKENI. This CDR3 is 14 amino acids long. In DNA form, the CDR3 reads TGTGCCAGCTCACCACAGGGGGCCTACAATGAGCAGTTCTTC. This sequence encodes CASSPQGAYNEQFF. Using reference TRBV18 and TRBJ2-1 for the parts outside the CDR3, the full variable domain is NAGVMQNPRHLVRRRGQEARLRCSPMKGHSHVYWYRQLPEEGLKFMVYLQKENIIDESGMPKERFSAEFPKEGPSILRIQQVVRGDSAAYFCASSPQGAYNEQFFGPGTRLTVL.

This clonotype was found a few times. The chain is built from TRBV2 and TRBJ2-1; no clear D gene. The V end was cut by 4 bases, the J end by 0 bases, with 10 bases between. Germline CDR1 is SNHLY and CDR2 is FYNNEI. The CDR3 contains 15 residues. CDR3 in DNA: TGTGCCAGCAGTGTCGACGTCAGCTCCTACAATGAGCAGTTCTTC. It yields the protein CASSVDVSSYNEQFF.